This T cell receptor (beta chain) was observed in a study of CD8 T cells in ankylosing spondylitis. This clonotype was recorded at least ten times. With 2 bases removed from V and 4 bases from J, the gap between germline ends came to 8 bases. The CDR3 contains 13 residues. CDR1 is WNHNN, CDR2 SYGVQD, per germline (reference sequence). TCRdb re-called the 5' RACE reads through MiXCR, storing one row per CDR3 protein. The table has 150,000 to 200,000 distinct CDR3 sequences, more than 9% seen once; the top ten hold almost 30%. The receptor was derived from a male donor with ankylosing spondylitis or in good health (not recorded which). V gene TRBV10-1 combines with J gene TRBJ1-1; possibly TRBD1 for D (5 bases). The sample comprised blood, either unsorted or a sorted T cell fraction (not recorded which). CDR3 residues: CASSEGTRTEAFF. As DNA, the CDR3 is TGCGCCAGCAGTGAGGGGACCCGCACTGAAGCTTTCTTT.